This T cell receptor (beta chain) was sequenced in a study of CD8 T cells in Susac syndrome. Whole-study context: Patients with Susac syndrome were, at the time of blood collection, therapy-naive, maintained on corticosteroids, or maintained on intravenous immunoglobulin alone. Whole-study findings and limits: CD4+ repertoires of Susac syndrome patients lacked detectable clonal expansion.

FACS was used to enrich TEMRA cells, whereas the CD8+ and CD4+ T cells were obtained by negative isolation. On this clonotype: As yet, its antigen is unknown.

Reverse transcription of roughly 0.5 to 1 ug RNA was carried out with random hexamers. TCRdb reprocessed the immunoSEQ multiplex PCR reads via MiXCR and lists one record per CDR3 protein. This sample has some 150,000 distinct CDR3 sequences, with roughly 95% found just once. V was pared by 4 bases and J by 5 bases, with 13 bases between. From germline, CDR1 is SGHRS and CDR2 YFSETQ. The CDR3 is made up of 13 amino acids. The clonotype originates from a human donor with Susac syndrome. The source material was CD4+ T cells from PBMCs. The chain is built from TRBV5-1 and TRBJ2-7; D is unclear. The CDR3 DNA sequence: TGCGCCAGCAGCACCTCAATCCTCGACGAGCAGTACTTC. Translation: CASSTSILDEQYF.